This T cell receptor beta chain was recovered during a study of chemoradiotherapy in HPV16-positive cancers. Assay used: immunoSEQ multiplex PCR; TCRdb lists only in-frame clones, some missing. Among approximately 8,300 clones listed, about 85% were seen once. This clone was counted between two and nine times. The sequence derives from a human donor with HPV-associated anogenital cancer. The specimen comprised tumor tissue, sampled from a patient who underwent chemoradiotherapy.

The CDR3 here is CASRPSTMAYEQYF. In DNA form, the CDR3 reads TGTGCCAGCAGGCCTAGTACTATGGCCTACGAGCAGTACTTC. The chain is built from TRBV27 and TRBJ2-7; D is unresolved. This CDR3 is built from 14 residues. The V and J ends lost 6 bases and 2 bases respectively, with 14 bases between them. The V gene's germline CDR1 is MNHEY and CDR2 SMNVEV (reference sequence).